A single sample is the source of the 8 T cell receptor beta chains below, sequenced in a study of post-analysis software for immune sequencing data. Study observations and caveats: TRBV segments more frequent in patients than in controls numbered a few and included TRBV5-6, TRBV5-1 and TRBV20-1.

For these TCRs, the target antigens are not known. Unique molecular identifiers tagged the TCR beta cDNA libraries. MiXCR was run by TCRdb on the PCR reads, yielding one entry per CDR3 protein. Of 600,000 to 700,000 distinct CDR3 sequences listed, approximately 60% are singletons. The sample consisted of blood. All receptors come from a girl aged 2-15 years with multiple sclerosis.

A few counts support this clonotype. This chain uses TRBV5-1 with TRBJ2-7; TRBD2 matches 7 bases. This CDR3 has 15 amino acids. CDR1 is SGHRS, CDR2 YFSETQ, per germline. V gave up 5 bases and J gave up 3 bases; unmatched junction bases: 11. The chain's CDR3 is CASRHASGRFYEQYF. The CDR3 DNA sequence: TGCGCCAGCAGGCATGCTAGCGGCCGGTTCTACGAGCAGTACTTC.

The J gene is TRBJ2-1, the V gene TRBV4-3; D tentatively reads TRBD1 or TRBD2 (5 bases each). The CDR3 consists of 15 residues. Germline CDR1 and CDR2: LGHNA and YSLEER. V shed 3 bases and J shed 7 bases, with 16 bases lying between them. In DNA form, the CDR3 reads TGCGCCAGCAGCCAGGGACCGACAAAGGGTAATGAGCAGTTCTTC. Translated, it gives CASSQGPTKGNEQFF.

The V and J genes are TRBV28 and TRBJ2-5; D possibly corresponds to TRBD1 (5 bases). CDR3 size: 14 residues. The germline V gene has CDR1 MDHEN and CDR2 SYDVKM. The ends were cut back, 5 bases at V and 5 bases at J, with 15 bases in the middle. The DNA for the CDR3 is TGTGCCAGCAGTGTGGCGGTTGGGGCGGAGACCCAGTACTTC. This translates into CASSVAVGAETQYF. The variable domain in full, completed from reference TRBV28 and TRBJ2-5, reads DVKVTQSSRYLVKRTGEKVFLECVQDMDHENMFWYRQDPGLGLRLIYFSYDVKMKEKGDIPEGYSVSREKKERFSLILESASTNQTSMYLCASSVAVGAETQYFGPGTRLLVL.

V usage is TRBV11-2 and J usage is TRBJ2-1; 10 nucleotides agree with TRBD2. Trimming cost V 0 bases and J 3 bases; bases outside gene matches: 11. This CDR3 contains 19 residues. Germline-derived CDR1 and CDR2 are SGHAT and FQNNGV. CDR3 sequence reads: CASSLDWASGREIYNEQFF. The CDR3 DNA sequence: TGTGCCAGCAGCTTAGATTGGGCTAGCGGGAGAGAAATCTACAATGAGCAGTTCTTC.

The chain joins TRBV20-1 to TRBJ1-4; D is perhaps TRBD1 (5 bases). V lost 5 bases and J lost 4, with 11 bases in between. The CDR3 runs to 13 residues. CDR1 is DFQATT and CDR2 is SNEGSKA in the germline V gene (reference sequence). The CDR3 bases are TGCAGTGCTCCCGGGACGGGTAATGAAAAACTGTTTTTT. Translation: CSAPGTGNEKLFF.

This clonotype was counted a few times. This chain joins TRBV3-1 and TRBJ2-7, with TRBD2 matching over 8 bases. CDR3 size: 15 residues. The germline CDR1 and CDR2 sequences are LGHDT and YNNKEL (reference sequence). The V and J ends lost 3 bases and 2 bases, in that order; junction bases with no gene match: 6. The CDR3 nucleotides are TGTGCCAGCAGCCAGGGACTAGGGGTTACCTACGAGCAGTACTTC. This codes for CASSQGLGVTYEQYF.

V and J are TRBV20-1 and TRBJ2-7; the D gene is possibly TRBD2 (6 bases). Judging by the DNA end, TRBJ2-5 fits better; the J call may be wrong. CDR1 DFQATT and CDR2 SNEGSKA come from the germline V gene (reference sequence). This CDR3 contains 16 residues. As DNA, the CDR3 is TGCAGTGCTAGACTCCCCTGGGCTAGCCGGGGGGAGACCCAGTACTTC. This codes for CSARLPWASRGETQYF.

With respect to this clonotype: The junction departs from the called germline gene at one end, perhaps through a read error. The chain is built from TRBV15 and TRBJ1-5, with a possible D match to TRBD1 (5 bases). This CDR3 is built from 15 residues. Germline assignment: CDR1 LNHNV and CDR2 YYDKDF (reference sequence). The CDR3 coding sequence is TGTGCCACCAGCAACCAGCCGTGGGGCAATCAGCCCCCGCATTTT. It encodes CATSNQPWGNQPPHF.